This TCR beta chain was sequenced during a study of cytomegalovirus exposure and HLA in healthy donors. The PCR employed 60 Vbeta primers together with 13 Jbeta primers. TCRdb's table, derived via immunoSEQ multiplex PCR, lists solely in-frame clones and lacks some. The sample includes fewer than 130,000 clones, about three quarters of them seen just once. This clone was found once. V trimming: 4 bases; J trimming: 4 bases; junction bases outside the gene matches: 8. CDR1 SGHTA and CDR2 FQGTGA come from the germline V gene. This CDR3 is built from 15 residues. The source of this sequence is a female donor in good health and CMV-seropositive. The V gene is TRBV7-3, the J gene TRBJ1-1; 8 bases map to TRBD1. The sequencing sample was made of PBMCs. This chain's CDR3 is CASSSRRGRTTEAFF. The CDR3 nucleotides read TGTGCCAGCAGCTCACGCAGGGGGCGCACCACTGAAGCTTTCTTT.